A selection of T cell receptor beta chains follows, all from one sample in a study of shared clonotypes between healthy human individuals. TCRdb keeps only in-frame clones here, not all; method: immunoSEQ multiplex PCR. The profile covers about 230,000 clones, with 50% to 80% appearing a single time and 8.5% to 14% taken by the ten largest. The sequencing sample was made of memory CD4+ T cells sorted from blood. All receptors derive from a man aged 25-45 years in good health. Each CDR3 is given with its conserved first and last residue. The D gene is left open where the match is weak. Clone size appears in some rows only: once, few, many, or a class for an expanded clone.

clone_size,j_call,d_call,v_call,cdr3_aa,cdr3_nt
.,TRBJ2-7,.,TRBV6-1,CASSEAREIAALYEQYF,TGTGCCAGCAGTGAAGCAAGGGAGATAGCGGCTCTCTACGAGCAGTACTTC
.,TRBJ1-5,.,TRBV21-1,CASSKHTTVGPANQPQHF,TGTGCCAGCAGCAAACACACGACCGTGGGCCCCGCCAATCAGCCCCAGCATTTT
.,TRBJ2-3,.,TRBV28,CASSSRTDTQYF,TGTGCCAGCAGTTCTCGCACAGATACGCAGTATTTT
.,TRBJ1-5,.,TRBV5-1,CASSFEGVDQPQHF,TGCGCCAGCAGCTTCGAGGGAGTGGATCAGCCCCAGCATTTT
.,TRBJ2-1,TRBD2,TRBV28,CASRTPSGRDNEQFF,TGTGCCAGCAGAACCCCTAGCGGGAGGGATAATGAGCAGTTCTTC
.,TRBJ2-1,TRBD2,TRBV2,CASSDISSGLSYNEQFF,TGTGCCAGCAGTGATATCTCTAGCGGCCTCTCCTACAATGAGCAGTTCTTC
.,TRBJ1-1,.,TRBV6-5,CASSYSGRLNTEAFF,TGTGCCAGCAGTTACTCGGGCAGGCTGAACACTGAAGCTTTCTTT
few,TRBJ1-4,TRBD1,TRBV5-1,CASRQGGSNEKLFF,TGCGCCAGCAGACAGGGGGGGTCTAATGAAAAACTGTTTTTT
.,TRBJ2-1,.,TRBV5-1,CASSLFSSMESSYNEQFF,TGCGCCAGCAGCTTGTTTTCTAGCATGGAGAGCTCCTACAATGAGCAGTTCTTC
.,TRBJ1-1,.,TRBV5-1,CASSFGGASTEAFF,TGCGCCAGCAGCTTCGGGGGGGCGTCCACTGAAGCTTTCTTT
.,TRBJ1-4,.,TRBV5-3,CARSCQGQNLILLVYEKLFF,TGTGCCAGAAGCTGTCAGGGTCAGAATCTGATTCTCCTTGTTTATGAAAAACTGTTTTTT
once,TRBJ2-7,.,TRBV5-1,CASSLERDPYEQYF,TGCGCCAGCAGCTTGGAACGGGACCCCTACGAGCAGTACTTC
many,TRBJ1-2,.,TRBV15,CATSTRLGGQRGYTF,TGTGCCACCAGCACCCGTCTAGGGGGACAAAGGGGCTACACCTTC
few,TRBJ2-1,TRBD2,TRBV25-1,CASSPPTSGSSYNEQFF,TGTGCCAGCAGTCCGCCAACTAGCGGGAGCTCCTACAATGAGCAGTTCTTC
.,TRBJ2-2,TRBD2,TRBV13,CASSLPGVAGGMSGELFF,TGTGCCAGCAGTCTACCCGGGGTAGCGGGAGGAATGTCCGGGGAGCTGTTTTTT
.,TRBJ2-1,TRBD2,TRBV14,CASSLLGGSSYNEQFF,TGTGCCAGCAGCCTGCTGGGCGGGAGCTCCTACAATGAGCAGTTCTTC